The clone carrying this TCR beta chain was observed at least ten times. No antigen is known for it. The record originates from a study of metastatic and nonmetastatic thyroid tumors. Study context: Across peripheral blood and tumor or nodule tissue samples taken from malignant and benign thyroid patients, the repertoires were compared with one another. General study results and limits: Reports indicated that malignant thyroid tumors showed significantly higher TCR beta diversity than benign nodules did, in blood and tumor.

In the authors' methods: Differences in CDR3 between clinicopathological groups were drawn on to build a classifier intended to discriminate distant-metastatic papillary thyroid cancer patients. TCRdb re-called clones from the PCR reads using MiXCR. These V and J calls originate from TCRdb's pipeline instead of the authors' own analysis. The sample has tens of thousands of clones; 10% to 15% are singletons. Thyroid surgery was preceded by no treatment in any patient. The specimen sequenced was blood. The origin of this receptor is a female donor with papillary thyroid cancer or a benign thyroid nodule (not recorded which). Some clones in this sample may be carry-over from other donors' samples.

CDR3 amino acids: CASSPTRTVNQPQHF. CDR3 nucleotides: TGCGCCAGCAGCCCGACTAGGACGGTCAATCAGCCCCAGCATTTT. V usage is TRBV4-1 and J usage is TRBJ1-5; D remains ambiguous. Germline lookup yields CDR1 MGHRA and CDR2 YSYEKL. This CDR3 is built from 15 residues. With 4 bases removed from V and 3 bases from J, the gap between germline ends came to 13 bases.